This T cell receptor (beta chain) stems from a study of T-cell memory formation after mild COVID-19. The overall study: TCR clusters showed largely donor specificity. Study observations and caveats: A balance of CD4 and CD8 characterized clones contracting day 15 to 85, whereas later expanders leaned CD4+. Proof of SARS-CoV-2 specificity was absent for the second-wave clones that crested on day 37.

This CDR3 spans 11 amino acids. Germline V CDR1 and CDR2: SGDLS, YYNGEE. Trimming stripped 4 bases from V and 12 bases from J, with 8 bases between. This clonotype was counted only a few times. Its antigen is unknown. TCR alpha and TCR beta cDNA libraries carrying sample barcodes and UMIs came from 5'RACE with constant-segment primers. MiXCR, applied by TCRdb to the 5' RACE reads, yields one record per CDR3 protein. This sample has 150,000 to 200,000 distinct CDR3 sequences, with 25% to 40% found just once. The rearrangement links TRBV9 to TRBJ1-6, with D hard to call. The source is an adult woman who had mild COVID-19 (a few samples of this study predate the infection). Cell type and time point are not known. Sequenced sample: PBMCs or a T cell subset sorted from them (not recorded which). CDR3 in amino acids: CASSPGGPLHF. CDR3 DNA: TGTGCCAGCAGCCCCGGAGGACCCCTCCACTTT.